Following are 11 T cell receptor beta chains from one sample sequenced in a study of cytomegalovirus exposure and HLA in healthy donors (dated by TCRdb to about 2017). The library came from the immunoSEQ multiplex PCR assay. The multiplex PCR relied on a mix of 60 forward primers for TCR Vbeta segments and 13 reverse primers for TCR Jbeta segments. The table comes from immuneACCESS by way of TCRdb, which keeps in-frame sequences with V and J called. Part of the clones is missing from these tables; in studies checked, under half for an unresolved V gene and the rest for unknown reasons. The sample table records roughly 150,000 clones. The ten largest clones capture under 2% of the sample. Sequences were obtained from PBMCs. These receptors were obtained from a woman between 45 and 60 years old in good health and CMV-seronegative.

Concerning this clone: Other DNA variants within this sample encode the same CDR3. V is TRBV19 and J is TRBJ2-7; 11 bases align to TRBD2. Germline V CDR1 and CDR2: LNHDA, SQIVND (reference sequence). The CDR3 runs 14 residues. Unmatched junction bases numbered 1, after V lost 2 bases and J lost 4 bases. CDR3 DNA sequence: TGTGCCAGTAGTATACTAGCGGGAGGTTACGAGCAGTACTTC. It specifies CASSILAGGYEQYF.

CDR3 DNA sequence: TGTGCCAGTAGTCTCGCGCCATTCGCTGGAAACACCATATATTTT. Its translation: CASSLAPFAGNTIYF. The chain is built from TRBV19 and TRBJ1-3; D gene uncertain. Trimming cost V 5 bases and J 2 bases, with 13 bases left between them. Germline lookup yields CDR1 LNHDA and CDR2 SQIVND (reference sequence). There are 15 residues in the CDR3.

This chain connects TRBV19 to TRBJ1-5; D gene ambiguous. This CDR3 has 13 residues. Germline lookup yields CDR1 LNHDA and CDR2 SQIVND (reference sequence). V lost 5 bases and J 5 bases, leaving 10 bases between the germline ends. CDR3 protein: CASSYGSDQPQHF. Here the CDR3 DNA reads TGTGCCAGTAGTTACGGGAGCGATCAGCCCCAGCATTTT.

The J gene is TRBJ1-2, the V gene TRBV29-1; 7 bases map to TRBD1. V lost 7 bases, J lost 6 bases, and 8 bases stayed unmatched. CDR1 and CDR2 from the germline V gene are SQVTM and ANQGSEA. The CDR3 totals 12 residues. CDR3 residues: CSAREQGHGYTF. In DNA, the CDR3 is TGCAGCGCAAGGGAACAGGGGCATGGCTACACCTTC.

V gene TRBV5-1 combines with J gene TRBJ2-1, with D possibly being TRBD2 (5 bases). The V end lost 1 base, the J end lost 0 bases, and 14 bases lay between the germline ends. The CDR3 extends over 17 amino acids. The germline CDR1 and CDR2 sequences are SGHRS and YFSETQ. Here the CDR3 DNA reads TGCGCCAGCAGCTTGTATGCGGGCTGGGGCTCCTACAATGAGCAGTTCTTC. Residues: CASSLYAGWGSYNEQFF.

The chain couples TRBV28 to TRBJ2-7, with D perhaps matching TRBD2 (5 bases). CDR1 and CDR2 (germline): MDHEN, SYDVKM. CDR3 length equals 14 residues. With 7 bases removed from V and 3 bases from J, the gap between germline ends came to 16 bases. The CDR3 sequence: CASTPEASGYEQYF. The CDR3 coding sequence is TGTGCCAGCACCCCCGAGGCCAGCGGCTACGAGCAGTACTTC.

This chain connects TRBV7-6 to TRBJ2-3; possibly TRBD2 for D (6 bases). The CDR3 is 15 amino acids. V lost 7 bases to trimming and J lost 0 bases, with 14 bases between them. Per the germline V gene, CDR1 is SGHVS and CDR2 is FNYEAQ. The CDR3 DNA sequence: TGTGCCAGCACCCTTTGGGGGACTAGCACAGATACGCAGTATTTT. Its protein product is CASTLWGTSTDTQYF.

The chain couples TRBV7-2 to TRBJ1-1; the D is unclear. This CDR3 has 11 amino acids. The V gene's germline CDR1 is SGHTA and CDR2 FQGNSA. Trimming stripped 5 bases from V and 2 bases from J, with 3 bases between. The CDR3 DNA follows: TGTGCCAGCAGCCTCAACACTGAAGCTTTCTTT. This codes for CASSLNTEAFF.

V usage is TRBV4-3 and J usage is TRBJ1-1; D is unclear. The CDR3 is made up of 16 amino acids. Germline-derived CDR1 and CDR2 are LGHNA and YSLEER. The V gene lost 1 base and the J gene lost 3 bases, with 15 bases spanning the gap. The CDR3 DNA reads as TGCGCCAGCAGCCAAGTTATAGGGCGGGAGCACACTGAAGCTTTCTTT. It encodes CASSQVIGREHTEAFF.

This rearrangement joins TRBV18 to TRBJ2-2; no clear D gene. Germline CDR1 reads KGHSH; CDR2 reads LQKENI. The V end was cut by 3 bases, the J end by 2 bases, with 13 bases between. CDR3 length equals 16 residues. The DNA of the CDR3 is TGTGCCAGCTCACCCAGGCCATATGTCAACACCGGGGAGCTGTTTTTT. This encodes CASSPRPYVNTGELFF.

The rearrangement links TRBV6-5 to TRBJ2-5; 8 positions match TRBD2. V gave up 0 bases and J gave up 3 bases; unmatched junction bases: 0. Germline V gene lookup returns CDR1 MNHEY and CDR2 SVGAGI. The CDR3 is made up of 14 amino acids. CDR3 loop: CASSYSGGEETQYF. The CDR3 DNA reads TGTGCCAGCAGTTACTCCGGGGGGGAAGAGACCCAGTACTTC.